The 3 T cell receptor beta chains presented below share a single source sample, sequenced in a study of vaccination and CD4 T cells after COVID-19. An Oncomine TCR Beta short-read assay was used to sequence the DNA from cultured CD4+ T cells. TCRdb processed the PCR reads anew with MiXCR; each CDR3 protein has one entry. The data show 15,000 to 20,000 distinct CDR3 sequences, 53% seen once. Treatment reported: approximately 9-day PBMC culture with coronavirus spike peptide pools or control peptides (ViraFEST assay). Which antigens these TCRs recognize remains unknown. The material sequenced was CD4+ T cells from blood, cultured in vitro, taken before SARS-CoV-2 vaccination. These TCRs come from a human donor who had recovered from COVID-19.

The J gene is TRBJ1-5, the V gene TRBV28, with D hard to call. Germline CDR1 reads MDHEN; CDR2 reads SYDVKM. The CDR3 has 11 residues. V was trimmed by 1 base and J by 9 bases, leaving 4 bases between them. CDR3 in amino acids: CASSLYPPQHF. DNA for the CDR3: TGTGCCAGCAGTTTATATCCGCCCCAGCATTTT.

J is TRBJ1-1 and V is TRBV6-5, with D possibly matching TRBD1 (5 bases). The V end lost 0 bases, the J end lost 5 bases, and 13 bases lay between the germline ends. Germline CDR1 is MNHEY and CDR2 is SVGAGI. The CDR3 has 15 amino acids. CDR3 nucleotide sequence: TGTGCCAGCAGTTACTCGGACAACCCTGGTACTGAAGCTTTCTTT. The encoded protein is CASSYSDNPGTEAFF.

The chain has TRBV19 and TRBJ1-3; no clear D gene. Germline values: CDR1 LNHDA, CDR2 SQIVND (reference sequence). The CDR3 consists of 12 residues. V gave up 9 bases and J gave up 5 bases, with 11 bases separating them. In DNA, the CDR3 is TGTGCCAGCCAGACGGGGAGAAACACCATATATTTT. It is translated as CASQTGRNTIYF.